The rows below give T cell receptor beta chains drawn from one sample of a study of blood T cell repertoires in COVID-19. Produced via immunoSEQ multiplex PCR; TCRdb's table is partial and in-frame only. The profile shows 390,000 or so clones, 80% to 90% of them singletons. The source material was PBMCs or T cells enriched from blood (not recorded which). All receptors come from a man younger than 30 who had recovered from COVID-19. Both conserved end residues are part of each CDR3. D genes are given only for firm matches. Not every row has a clone size; where given, it reads once, few, many or a size class.

TRBJ1-2 | once | TRBV10-3 | TRBD1 | CAISRTGDGYTF | TGTGCCATCAGTAGGACAGGGGATGGCTACACCTTC
TRBJ1-2 | . | TRBV19 | TRBD1 | CASSLGQENYGYTF | TGTGCCAGTAGTCTCGGACAGGAAAACTATGGCTACACCTTC
TRBJ1-1 | . | TRBV14 | . | CASSQDLVAGGYTEAFF | TGTGCCAGCAGCCAAGATCTAGTAGCCGGAGGGTACACTGAAGCTTTCTTT
TRBJ2-3 | . | TRBV6-2/TRBV6-3 | TRBD2 | CASSRDGDYTDTQYF | TGTGCCAGCAGCCGAGACGGGGACTACACAGATACGCAGTATTTT
TRBJ2-3 | once | TRBV18 | . | CASSPQGSDTQYF | TGTGCCAGCTCACCTCAGGGATCCGATACGCAGTATTTT
TRBJ2-5 | . | TRBV2 | . | CASRRDQETQYF | TGTGCCAGCAGACGGGACCAAGAGACCCAGTACTTC
TRBJ2-1 | . | TRBV11-3 | TRBD2 | CASSLGGRAGDEQFF | TGTGCCAGCAGCTTAGGCGGGAGGGCCGGGGATGAGCAGTTCTTC
TRBJ2-2 | . | TRBV2 | TRBD1 | CASGGDRGTTGELFF | TGTGCCAGTGGGGGCGACAGGGGGACAACCGGGGAGCTGTTTTTT
TRBJ2-5 | . | TRBV30 | . | CAWSVLASGETQYF | TGTGCCTGGAGTGTACTTGCGTCGGGGGAGACCCAGTACTTC
TRBJ2-5 | . | TRBV3-1/TRBV3-2 | . | CASSPPGVLAQYF | TGTGCCAGCAGCCCGCCAGGGGTCTTGGCCCAGTACTTC
TRBJ2-7 | . | TRBV7-9 | TRBD1 | CASSFFPRDRVHYEQYF | TGTGCCAGCAGCTTCTTTCCCCGGGACAGAGTTCACTACGAGCAGTACTTC
TRBJ1-5 | . | TRBV2 | . | CASSAGQPQHF | TGTGCCAGCAGTGCGGGTCAGCCCCAGCATTTT
TRBJ1-1 | once | TRBV25-1 | . | CASSEPWAERAFF | TGTGCCAGCAGTGAGCCATGGGCCGAGCGGGCTTTCTTT
TRBJ1-2 | . | TRBV7-2 | . | CASSNRRGAWGYTF | TGTGCCAGCAGCAACCGGCGGGGGGCGTGGGGCTACACCTTC
TRBJ1-4 | once | TRBV28 | . | CASTWGRGATNEKLFF | TGTGCCAGCACCTGGGGCAGGGGAGCGACTAATGAAAAACTGTTTTTT
TRBJ2-2 | . | TRBV4-1 | TRBD2 | CASSQGLAGGLGGELFF | TGCGCCAGCAGCCAAGGACTAGCGGGAGGATTGGGCGGGGAGCTGTTTTTT
TRBJ2-1 | . | TRBV11-2 | TRBD2 | CASGLGTSDYNEQFF | TGTGCCAGCGGCTTGGGGACTAGCGACTACAATGAGCAGTTCTTC
TRBJ2-2 | . | TRBV5-4 | . | CASSLALRGGTGELFF | TGTGCCAGCAGCTTGGCCCTAAGGGGAGGCACCGGGGAGCTGTTTTTT
TRBJ2-7 | few | TRBV28 | . | CASSWAGVYEQYF | TGTGCCAGCAGTTGGGCAGGTGTCTACGAGCAGTACTTC
TRBJ1-1 | . | TRBV5-1 | . | CASSLDPPTGNTEAFF | TGCGCCAGCAGCTTGGATCCACCTACGGGGAACACTGAAGCTTTCTTT
TRBJ1-3 | . | TRBV12-3/TRBV12-4 | . | CASSLEGGTIYF | TGTGCCAGCAGTTTAGAAGGAGGTACCATATATTTT
TRBJ2-1 | . | TRBV7-6 | . | CASSHWGSGEQFF | TGTGCCAGCAGCCACTGGGGCAGCGGGGAGCAGTTCTTC
TRBJ1-5 | . | TRBV28 | . | CASRGSDVPINQPQHF | TGTGCCAGCAGGGGCTCAGACGTACCGATAAATCAGCCCCAGCATTTT
TRBJ1-1 | . | TRBV5-1 | TRBD1 | CASSLVGTAMNTEAFF | TGCGCCAGCAGCTTGGTGGGGACAGCAATGAACACTGAAGCTTTCTTT
TRBJ2-7 | . | TRBV4-2 | TRBD2 | CASSEAGGRDSYEQYF | TGTGCCAGCAGCGAAGCCGGCGGGAGGGACTCCTACGAGCAGTACTTC
TRBJ1-1 | . | TRBV2 | TRBD1 | CASSGTGGSTEAFF | TGTGCCAGCAGTGGAACAGGGGGAAGCACTGAAGCTTTCTTT
TRBJ1-1 | . | TRBV18 | . | CASSPIGRSEAFF | TGTGCCAGCTCACCCATAGGGAGGAGTGAAGCTTTCTTT
TRBJ2-1 | . | TRBV13 | TRBD2 | CASSPPGSGVYNEQFF | TGTGCCAGCAGCCCCCCGGGTAGCGGGGTTTACAATGAGCAGTTCTTC
TRBJ1-1 | few | TRBV7-3 | TRBD1 | CASSITGALNTEAFF | TGTGCCAGCAGCATAACAGGGGCACTGAACACTGAAGCTTTCTTT
TRBJ1-2 | . | TRBV3-1/TRBV3-2 | TRBD1 | CASRTGGNGYTF | TGTGCCAGCAGAACAGGGGGCAATGGCTACACCTTC
TRBJ2-7 | . | TRBV18 | . | CASSPVASHKQYF | TGTGCCAGCTCACCAGTGGCTAGCCACAAGCAGTACTTC
TRBJ1-4 | . | TRBV7-2 | . | CASSKLQGRDEKLFF | TGTGCCAGCAGCAAACTACAGGGTAGAGACGAAAAACTGTTTTTT
TRBJ1-6 | . | TRBV15 | TRBD1 | CATVGQARSYNSPLHF | TGTGCCACCGTGGGACAGGCGCGCTCCTATAATTCACCCCTCCACTTT
TRBJ2-1 | . | TRBV6-5 | . | CASTETVVWQFF | TGTGCCAGCACCGAAACAGTTGTATGGCAGTTCTTC
TRBJ2-3 | . | TRBV9 | TRBD2 | CASSVASGGLTDTQYF | TGTGCCAGCAGCGTAGCTAGCGGGGGGCTTACAGATACGCAGTATTTT
TRBJ2-4 | . | TRBV28 | . | CASSLRDREIQYF | TGTGCCAGCAGTTTAAGGGATCGGGAAATTCAGTACTTC
TRBJ2-5 | once | TRBV6-2/TRBV6-3 | . | CASRYLRGGQETQYF | TGTGCCAGCAGGTACCTCAGGGGTGGACAAGAGACCCAGTACTTC
TRBJ2-2 | . | TRBV7-8 | . | CASSLGRATGELFF | TGTGCCAGCAGCTTAGGCAGGGCCACCGGGGAGCTGTTTTTT
TRBJ2-1 | . | TRBV9 | TRBD2 | CASSETSGKLNEQFF | TGTGCCAGCAGCGAGACTAGCGGGAAGTTGAATGAGCAGTTCTTC
TRBJ1-1 | few | TRBV5-1 | . | CASSLSDGRNTEAFF | TGCGCCAGCAGCCTCAGCGATGGTCGGAACACTGAAGCTTTCTTT
TRBJ2-7 | once | TRBV6-1 | . | CASSEGGSGSYEQYF | TGTGCCAGCAGTGAAGGAGGTAGCGGCTCCTACGAGCAGTACTTC
TRBJ1-2 | few | TRBV7-9 | . | CASSLELRGYTF | TGTGCCAGCAGCTTAGAACTGAGAGGCTACACCTTC
TRBJ2-5 | . | TRBV2 | TRBD2 | CASSGLGLAGAGETQYF | TGTGCCAGCAGCGGACTAGGACTAGCGGGAGCGGGGGAGACCCAGTACTTC
TRBJ1-2 | . | TRBV12-3/TRBV12-4 | . | CASGGGNYGYTF | TGTGCCAGCGGGGGGGGGAACTATGGCTACACCTTC
TRBJ2-1 | . | TRBV14 | TRBD2 | CASSQDSWLAGGPVYNEQFF | TGTGCCAGCAGCCAAGATTCGTGGCTAGCGGGGGGGCCGGTCTACAATGAGCAGTTCTTC
TRBJ2-7 | . | TRBV25-1 | . | CASSLRYEQYF | TGTGCCAGCAGCCTGAGGTACGAGCAGTACTTC
TRBJ1-5 | few | TRBV28 | TRBD1 | CASRKSGGSSNQPQHF | TGTGCCAGCAGAAAATCAGGGGGGAGTAGCAATCAGCCCCAGCATTTT
TRBJ2-7 | . | TRBV19 | . | CASRRVSQYF | TGTGCCAGTAGGAGGGTGTCGCAGTACTTC
TRBJ1-1 | few | TRBV5-5 | . | CASSLDARDFEAFF | TGTGCCAGCAGCTTGGACGCCAGAGACTTTGAAGCTTTCTTT
TRBJ1-5 | . | TRBV7-9 | TRBD1 | CASSLVPKTGEGQPQHF | TGTGCCAGCAGCTTAGTCCCCAAAACAGGGGAAGGCCAGCCCCAGCATTTT
TRBJ2-1 | . | TRBV24-1 | TRBD1 | CATSDLGQGSYNEQFF | TGTGCCACCAGTGATTTGGGACAGGGCTCCTACAATGAGCAGTTCTTC
TRBJ2-6 | . | TRBV27 | . | CATHSSGANVLTF | TGTGCCACTCACAGCTCTGGGGCCAACGTCCTGACTTTC
TRBJ2-1 | . | TRBV4-1 | TRBD2 | CASSQRLAGGWRDNEQFF | TGCGCCAGCAGCCAGAGGCTAGCGGGAGGATGGCGCGACAATGAGCAGTTCTTC
TRBJ2-5 | . | TRBV30 | TRBD2 | CAWSEAGGLRETQYF | TGTGCCTGGAGTGAAGCGGGAGGGCTCCGGGAGACCCAGTACTTC
TRBJ1-5 | . | TRBV6-2/TRBV6-3 | . | CASSWFREYNQPQHF | TGTGCCAGCAGTTGGTTTCGGGAGTACAATCAGCCCCAGCATTTT
TRBJ2-7 | . | TRBV27 | . | CVAGQGSEQYF | TGTGTCGCCGGGCAGGGGAGCGAGCAGTACTTC
TRBJ2-1 | . | TRBV4-2 | TRBD2 | CASSQDRIAGGNEQFF | TGTGCCAGCAGCCAAGATCGGATAGCGGGAGGGAATGAGCAGTTCTTC
TRBJ2-3 | once | TRBV7-3 | TRBD2 | CASSLVGTSADTQYF | TGTGCCAGCAGCTTAGTCGGGACTAGCGCAGATACGCAGTATTTT
TRBJ1-6 | . | TRBV6-4 | . | CASRPDSGYYSPLHF | TGTGCCAGCAGACCCGACAGCGGGTATTATTCACCCCTCCACTTT